This T cell receptor (beta chain) was observed in a study of T cells in Graves' hyperthyroidism and ophthalmopathy (dated by TCRdb to between 2018 and 2021). Context from the whole study: Peripheral blood was collected at initial diagnosis, before any treatment. The study also compared thyroid tissue and blood T-cell repertoires from more than 5 Graves' hyperthyroidism patients. Once sampling was done, hyperthyroidism patients were given methimazole at a starting dose of 30 mg daily, whereas ophthalmopathy patients were given high-dose intravenous methylprednisolone. Prospective prediction of ophthalmopathy was tested in an independent validation cohort consisting of 18 hyperthyroidism patients and approximately 16 patients who later progressed to ophthalmopathy. To identify distinguishing TCR V-J signatures, a discovery cohort of about 95 patients was used, comprising 40 to 45 with Graves' ophthalmopathy and around 57 with stable Graves' hyperthyroidism. The 90 to 100 discovery patients were randomly split 7:3 into training and test sets. The paper reports TCR Vbeta CDR3 sequencing of approximately 140 peripheral blood samples: around 41 ophthalmopathy, under 80 hyperthyroidism and some 17 progressor patients.

Cut back by 5 bases and 2 bases, the V and J ends lie 14 bases apart. For CDR1 and CDR2, the germline V gene lists KGHDR and SFDVKD. The CDR3 measures 16 amino acids from cysteine to phenylalanine. The read is trimmed to its CDR3 DNA, 48 bases read in frame from base 1. Hyperthyroidism patients were newly diagnosed, had a disease duration of under 2 months, and were aged 18 to 65 years. Patients with uncontrolled infections, other autoimmune diseases, pregnancy or lactation were excluded. Diagnoses were based on clinical symptoms, serum thyroxine and TRAb, thyroid ultrasound and orbital computed tomography. Blood from progressor patients was drawn when they were first diagnosed with hyperthyroidism, before any ophthalmopathy symptoms appeared. Ficoll-Paque density gradient centrifugation was used to isolate PBMCs from under 11 ml of fresh peripheral blood. Progressor patients were initially diagnosed with Graves' hyperthyroidism and developed ophthalmopathy during follow-up. Total RNA was extracted with Trizol reagent, and quality was checked on an Agilent 2100 Bioanalyzer.

This clonotype was detected ten times or more. It has no known antigen specificity. No much larger clonotype is one base removed from it; base qualities were not supplied. TCR beta CDR3 regions were amplified from RNA transcripts. The first round of RT-PCR for the TCR CDR3 was performed with the HTBI primer set and the Qiagen OneStep RT-PCR kit. A second multiplex PCR round built the libraries, followed by size selection and purification. Libraries were sequenced paired-end with 100 bp reads on an Illumina HiSeq2000. On the study's bioinformatics: SOAPnuke was used to process the raw data, throwing out any read that contained adapters or uncalled bases, had a mean Phred below 15, or lacked an exact constant-primer or identifier match. High-quality paired reads were merged with COPE v1.2.5, and unique nucleotide sequences were defined as clonotypes. MiTCR v1.1 was used to align the clonotypes against IMGT TRBV, TRBD and TRBJ reference segments. Analysis was restricted to V-J combinations with a frequency above 0.0001, which covered roughly 99% of repertoires. The TCS score was defined as F50 (clonal expansion) divided by E x V (chaos), with BLOSUM62-based TCRdist calculated between CDR3 peptides within each V-J. Welch's t-statistics and random forest reduced 514 V-J features to 13, which were used in a naive Bayes classifier (R e1071). TCRdb itself trimmed the public reads at Q25 with fastp, ran MiXCR and retained productive beta chains. Each entry merges the rows of one CDR3 protein and shows their most common DNA and genes. The V and J calls were determined by TCRdb, not by the authors. Here the sample has hundreds of thousands of distinct CDR3 sequences; approximately 15% occur a single time. Clones ranked in the top ten supply more than 5% of the sample.

What the authors observed across the whole study: Most expanded thyroid clonotypes (frequency above 0.001) were also detected in blood, suggesting blood repertoires may reflect thyroid immune responses. A 13 V-J signature model separated ophthalmopathy from stable hyperthyroidism, with around 88% sensitivity and roughly 84% specificity in cross-validation and 80%/75% in testing. In validation, the model predicted progression to ophthalmopathy a median of roughly six months before onset, with about 64% sensitivity and more than 72% specificity. No statistical method was used to set the sample size in advance, and investigators knew the group allocation.

What was sequenced was blood. The chain employs TRBV24-1 and TRBJ2-2; a weak D assignment points to TRBD2 (6 bases agree). The clonotype was recovered from a woman aged 30 to 39 with Graves' hyperthyroidism that later progressed to Graves' ophthalmopathy. In nucleotides, the sequence is TGTGCCACCAGTGGTTATAGCGGACCTAACACCGGGGAGCTGTTTTTT. The encoded protein is CATSGYSGPNTGELFF.